This passage covers 14 T cell receptor beta chains from one sample sequenced in a study of neurological immune-mediated disorders. Using its own MiXCR run on the 5' RACE reads, TCRdb lists one record per CDR3 protein. The table has tens of thousands of distinct CDR3 sequences, just over 2.5% seen once. Material for sequencing was PBMCs. Receptors originate from a woman in her twenties or thirties with multiple sclerosis.

This clonotype was counted ten times or more. The chain carries TRBV6-5 and TRBJ1-4, with D unresolved. CDR1 and CDR2 from the germline V gene are MNHEY and SVGAGI. This CDR3 has 14 residues. Trimming removed 4 bases at V and 5 bases at J, with 11 bases between. The CDR3: CASSSRVLNEKLFF. The CDR3, as DNA: TGTGCCAGCAGTTCGCGGGTCTTAAATGAAAAACTGTTTTTT.

This clonotype was observed at least ten times. This chain joins TRBV5-1 and TRBJ1-1, with 8 bases that match TRBD1. The CDR3 extends over 13 amino acids. From germline, CDR1 is SGHRS and CDR2 YFSETQ. V shed 4 bases and J 4 bases; nucleotides not matched to a gene: 3. CDR3 protein: CASSQGAGTEAFF. CDR3 coding DNA: TGCGCCAGCAGCCAGGGGGCGGGCACTGAAGCTTTCTTT.

This clonotype was found many times. The chain couples TRBV27 to TRBJ2-1; D assignment may be TRBD1 or TRBD2 (7 bases each). CDR3 length: 14 residues. The germline CDR1 and CDR2 sequences are MNHEY and SMNVEV (reference sequence). Trimming cost V 6 bases and J 5 bases, with 14 bases left between them. Here the CDR3 DNA reads TGTGCCAGCAGCCGGGACAGCGGGGACAATGAGCAGTTCTTC. It encodes CASSRDSGDNEQFF.

This clonotype has a count of ten or more. The chain recombines TRBV20-1 with TRBJ2-7; TRBD2 might be the D (6 bases). Germline CDR1 DFQATT, CDR2 SNEGSKA (reference sequence). Trimming shortened V by 6 bases and J by 1 base, and 19 bases separated the two germline ends. The CDR3 runs 15 residues. Here the CDR3 DNA reads TGCAGTGCCACCTTGGGGGGTTTAGGGTCCTACGAGCAGTACTTC. Its translation: CSATLGGLGSYEQYF.

The sample holds many counts of this clonotype. The CDR3 nucleotides read TGTGCCAGCAGTTTAAATTCCCAGGGGCTCTATGGCTACACCTTC. Translated, it gives CASSLNSQGLYGYTF. The chain uses TRBV12-3 or TRBV12-4 and TRBJ1-2; the D gene is possibly TRBD1 (6 bases). Trimming stripped 2 bases from V and 4 bases from J, with 14 bases between. The CDR3 sequence is 15 residues long.

This clonotype has ten or more counts. This chain links TRBV5-1 with TRBJ1-3; a possible D gene is TRBD1 (6 bases). The V gene's germline CDR1 is SGHRS and CDR2 YFSETQ. This CDR3 is 15 amino acids long. Between the trimmed V and J ends, which lost 4 bases and 1 base, there was a span of 12 bases. This chain's CDR3 is CASSPWTDSGNTIYF. The CDR3 DNA is TGCGCCAGCAGCCCATGGACAGATTCTGGAAACACCATATATTTT.

This clonotype was counted at least ten times. The gene calls are TRBV7-2 and TRBJ2-1; 9 positions agree with TRBD2. V lost 5 bases to trimming and J lost 5 bases; unmatched junction nucleotides: 10. The CDR3 sequence is 16 residues long. Germline CDR1 is SGHTA and CDR2 is FQGNSA. The CDR3 region has the DNA TGTGCCAGCAGCCTACCTCGGACTAGCGTAAACAATGAGCAGTTCTTC. Amino acids: CASSLPRTSVNNEQFF.

In this sample, this clonotype turned up many times. The chain has TRBV15 and TRBJ2-7, with 9 bases lining up with TRBD1. Trimming removed 4 bases from V and 3 bases from J; junction bases left unmatched: 7. The CDR3 extends over 15 amino acids. CDR1 LNHNV and CDR2 YYDKDF come from the germline V gene (reference sequence). The CDR3 DNA follows: TGTGCCACCAGCACGAGGGGGACAGGGCTCTACGAGCAGTACTTC. Encoded protein: CATSTRGTGLYEQYF.

In this sample, this clonotype turned up many times. The chain uses TRBV5-1 and TRBJ2-1; 11 bases align to TRBD2. Germline V gene sequence: CDR1 SGHRS, CDR2 YFSETQ. The CDR3 extends over 15 amino acids. Trimming at V came to 4 bases and at J to 8 bases, leaving 8 bases not matched to a gene. CDR3 sequence reads: CASSPASGRKHEQFF. The CDR3 DNA is TGCGCCAGCAGCCCGGCTAGCGGGAGGAAGCATGAGCAGTTCTTC. The whole variable domain, remainder taken from reference TRBV5-1 and TRBJ2-1, is KAGVTQTPRYLIKTRGQQVTLSCSPISGHRSVSWYQQTPGQGLQFLFEYFSETQRNKGNFPGRFSGRQFSNSRSEMNVSTLELGDSALYLCASSPASGRKHEQFFGPGTRLTVL.

This clonotype came up many times. The V call is TRBV5-6, the J call TRBJ1-2; 9 bases are a match to TRBD1. The CDR3 is 12 amino acids. Unmatched junction bases numbered 1, after V lost 4 bases and J lost 6 bases. Germline loops: CDR1 SGHDT, CDR2 YYEEEE. DNA of the CDR3: TGTGCCAGCAGCCGGGACAGGGATGGCTACACCTTC. Residues: CASSRDRDGYTF.

This clonotype came up many times. This rearrangement joins TRBV20-1 to TRBJ1-2; D unresolved. Trimming took 0 bases from V and 4 from J, leaving 18 bases between them. CDR3 size: 16 residues. Germline lookup yields CDR1 DFQATT and CDR2 SNEGSKA (reference sequence). The CDR3 sequence is CSARDSHQGPGYGYTF. The CDR3 DNA sequence: TGCAGTGCTAGAGATTCACACCAAGGACCGGGCTATGGCTACACCTTC.

This clonotype occurred many times. V gene TRBV20-1 combines with J gene TRBJ2-1; D is perhaps TRBD2 (6 bases). The CDR3 totals 14 residues. In germline, CDR1 is DFQATT, CDR2 SNEGSKA (reference sequence). The V and J ends lost 3 bases and 6 bases respectively, with 15 bases between them. Here the CDR3 DNA reads TGCAGTGCTAGTTTGGCGGGGTTTATCAATGAGCAGTTCTTC. Residues: CSASLAGFINEQFF.

At least ten counts were recorded for this clonotype. The CDR3 is CASSKGLKNEQFF. CDR3 DNA sequence: TGTGCCAGCAGCAAAGGCCTTAAAAATGAGCAGTTCTTC. The V gene is TRBV21-1, the J gene TRBJ2-1. TRBV21-1 has pseudogene status. The length of the CDR3 is 13 residues.

The table lists this clonotype with many counts. V is TRBV20-1 and J is TRBJ2-1; the D gene is possibly TRBD2 (5 bases). Between the trimmed V and J ends, which lost 1 base and 10 bases, there was a span of 17 bases. Germline V CDR1 and CDR2: DFQATT, SNEGSKA (reference sequence). There are 14 residues in the CDR3. The CDR3 loop reads CSARADYWGEEQFF. The CDR3 DNA is TGCAGTGCTAGAGCCGACTATTGGGGTGAGGAGCAGTTCTTC.